This T cell receptor beta chain was recovered during a study of shared clonotypes between healthy human individuals. Study-level findings and limits: For naive CD4 cells, approximately 5% of clonotypes were shared across a handful of donors. Enrolling few donors narrowed the genetic and exposure-history diversity that was represented.

The V end lost 1 base, the J end lost 2 bases, and 12 bases lay between the germline ends. The CDR3 consists of 16 residues. CDR1 is SEHNR and CDR2 is FQNEAQ in the germline V gene (reference sequence). The assay ran at deep level. TCRdb keeps only in-frame clones here, not all; method: immunoSEQ multiplex PCR. The table shows about 530,000 clones, with 95% to 97% occurring only once. With regard to this clone: As yet, its antigen is unknown.

Sequenced material: naive CD4+ T cells sorted from blood. Subset denoted: CD45RA+ positively selected. The receptor was derived from a woman under 40 in good health. The chain combines TRBV7-9 with TRBJ1-3; D unclear. The CDR3 DNA follows: TGTGCCAGCAGCTTAGTCCTTGGCAGCGCTGGAAACACCATATATTTT. Translated: CASSLVLGSAGNTIYF.